This T cell receptor (beta chain) originates from a study of T cell repertoires in enteric fever (dated by TCRdb to about 2018). Notes on the research overall: Working with volunteers who had been experimentally challenged with Salmonella Typhi or Paratyphi A, the study rebuilt the Salmonella-specific repertoire of their circulating effector CD4+ T cells. Circulating effector CD4+ T cells responding to Salmonella infection were identified by mass cytometry. Live fluorescence barcoding was joined in the study by mass cytometry, by T cell receptor sequencing and by unbiased single-cell cloning. Tetramers loaded with CdtB(105-125) peptide variants (SP110Y, ST110H) were used to stain T cells, including ex vivo.

Turning to this clonotype: The antigen it binds to is not known. The sample holds no much larger clone one base away, and base qualities are not on file.

CDR1 is given as SGHVS and CDR2 as FQNEAQ, both from the germline V gene. The germline ends are 10 bases apart after V is trimmed by 3 bases and J by 3 bases. Its CDR3 holds 14 amino acids, cysteine through phenylalanine. Of all the DNA, just the CDR3 is kept, 42 bases in frame from base 1. TCRdb lists the instrument as Illumina MiSeq. TCRdb reprocessed the public reads (quality trimming at Q25 with fastp, clone calling with MiXCR) and kept in-frame beta chains. For every CDR3 protein sequence, its rows merge into one entry that carries the most common genes and DNA. The sample profile shows about 1,600 distinct CDR3 sequences; less than 40% of them were found once. The top ten constitute 18% of the sample. What the authors observed across the whole study: Single amino acid variations in the immunodominant proteins CdtB and PhoN appeared to drive accumulation of T cells not cross-reacting between serovars. Among the expanded clonotypes were cross-reactive responses to distantly related Salmonella serovars, as well as clones that recognized antigens found only in S. Typhi or S. Paratyphi A. S. Typhi- and S. Paratyphi A-specific immunodominant T cell antigens were identified as HlyE and CdtB, respectively.

This sequence originates from a human donor with Salmonella enteric fever, either typhoid or paratyphoid (not recorded which). The rearrangement combines TRBV7-8 with TRBJ2-3; the D segment is perhaps TRBD1 or TRBD2, each sharing 5 matched bases. Sequencing used CCR7- CD38- CD4+ T cells from PBMCs. The CDR3 here reads CASSFGALTDTQYF. The DNA reads TGTGCCAGCAGCTTCGGGGCCTTAACAGATACGCAGTATTTT. The CDR3, completed at both ends by the reference TRBV7-8 and TRBJ2-3 genes, gives the full variable domain GAGVSQSPRYKVAKRGQDVALRCDPISGHVSLFWYQQALGQGPEFLTYFQNEAQLDKSGLPSDRFFAERPEGSVSTLKIQRTQQEDSAVYLCASSFGALTDTQYFGPGTRLTVL.